Here is one T cell receptor beta chain with its context. Its antigen is not identified. Treatment noted: approximately 10-day PBMC culture with coronavirus spike peptide pools or control peptides (ViraFEST assay). Gathered ahead of the COVID-19 pandemic (2011-2018) were the CD4+ T cells of the unexposed donor. The sample comes from a study of vaccination and CD4 T cells after COVID-19. Overall study: Investigators stimulated cells with overlapping spike peptides drawn from SARS-CoV-2, HCoV-NL63, HCoV-OC43 and HCoV-229E.

The Oncomine TCR Beta short-read assay sequenced DNA from cultured CD4+ T cells. Using the QIAamp micro DNA kit, genomic DNA was extracted from the CD4+ T cells that had been cultured. TCRdb re-called the PCR reads through MiXCR, storing one row per CDR3 protein. Seen here are 7,500 to 9,500 distinct CDR3 sequences, under 40% observed once, and the top ten hold about 20%. The germline CDR1 and CDR2 sequences are SGHRS and YFSETQ. The CDR3 is 16 amino acids. The junction had 7 bases not matched to a gene; V was cut back by 2 bases and J by 1 base. V usage is TRBV5-1 and J usage is TRBJ1-1, with 8 bases fitting TRBD1. Sequencing was performed on CD4+ T cells from blood, cultured in vitro. The source of this sequence is a human donor in good health. The CDR3 DNA reads TGCGCCAGCAGCTTAACCAACACAGGGGGGAACACTGAAGCTTTCTTT. Translation: CASSLTNTGGNTEAFF.